This record concerns one TCR beta chain sequence. A few counts support this clonotype. The clone's antigen remains unknown. The record has no base qualities; no much larger clone is one base away. The CDR3 contains 14 residues, cysteine and phenylalanine counted. The read is trimmed to its CDR3 DNA, 42 bases read in frame from base 1. CDR1 and CDR2 (SGHTA, FQGNSA) derive from the germline V gene. V is reduced by 1 base and J by 5 bases, leaving a spacing of 12 bases between them. Libraries were prepared through RT-PCR. TCRdb lists the instrument as Illumina HiSeq 2500. TCRdb reworked the public reads: Q25 trimming with fastp, MiXCR clone assembly, productive beta chains retained. Each CDR3 protein gets just one entry, which takes the most common genes and DNA from the rows behind it. The table for this sample lists just under 250,000 distinct CDR3 sequences; more than 10% of them were counted only once. The ten largest clonotypes hold under 10% of the sample.

The data were taken from a study of response to subunit inactivated influenza vaccine (dated by TCRdb to about 2018). In terms of the full investigation: To follow how T cells responded to a trivalent subunit inactivated influenza vaccine, the researchers relied on deep quantitative profiling of the T cell receptor repertoire. Overall results and qualifications from the work: The authors proposed that each seasonal influenza vaccination may bring in only a limited number of new T cells.

The chain links TRBV7-2 with TRBJ2-7, with the identity of the D gene unclear. This clonotype was obtained from a man in his forties or fifties who received an inactivated influenza vaccine. Donor details come from another sample of the same person, matched by shared clones. The sample in question was non-naive T cells sorted from PBMCs, obtained around two weeks before vaccination. What the cell subset or site label conveys for this sample: memory T cell fraction. The nucleotide sequence reads as follows: TGTGCCAGCAGCTTAGAGAGGCAGGCCAACGAGCAGTACTTC. Its protein is CASSLERQANEQYF.